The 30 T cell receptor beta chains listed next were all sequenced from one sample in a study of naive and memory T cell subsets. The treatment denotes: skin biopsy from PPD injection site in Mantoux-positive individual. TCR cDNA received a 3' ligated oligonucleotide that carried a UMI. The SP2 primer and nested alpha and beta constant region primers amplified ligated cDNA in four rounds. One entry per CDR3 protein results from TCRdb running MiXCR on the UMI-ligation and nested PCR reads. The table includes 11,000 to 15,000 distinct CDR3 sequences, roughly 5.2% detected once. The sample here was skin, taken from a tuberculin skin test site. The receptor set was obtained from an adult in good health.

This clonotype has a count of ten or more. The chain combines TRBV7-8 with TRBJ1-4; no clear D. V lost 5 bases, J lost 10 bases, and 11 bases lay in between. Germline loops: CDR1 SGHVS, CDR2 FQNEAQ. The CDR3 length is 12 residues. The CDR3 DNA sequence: TGTGCCAGCAGCGAGGGTATGGGAAAACTGTTTTTT. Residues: CASSEGMGKLFF.

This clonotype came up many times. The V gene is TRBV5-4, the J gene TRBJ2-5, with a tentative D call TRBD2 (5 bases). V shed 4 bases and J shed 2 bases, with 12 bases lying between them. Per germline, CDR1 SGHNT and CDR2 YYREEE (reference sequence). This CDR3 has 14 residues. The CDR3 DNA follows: TGTGCCAGCAGCATGGGAGTTATACAAGAGACCCAGTACTTC. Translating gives CASSMGVIQETQYF.

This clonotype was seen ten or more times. The CDR3 is CSPSGLAGGSSSYNEQFF. In nucleotides, the CDR3 is TGCAGTCCTTCTGGACTAGCGGGGGGTTCGAGCTCCTACAATGAGCAGTTCTTC. V gene TRBV20-1 combines with J gene TRBJ2-1; TRBD2 aligns across 14 bases. This CDR3 comprises 18 residues. Germline lookup yields CDR1 DFQATT and CDR2 SNEGSKA (reference sequence). Germline trimming cut 8 bases from V and 0 bases from J; bases unmatched to any gene: 12.

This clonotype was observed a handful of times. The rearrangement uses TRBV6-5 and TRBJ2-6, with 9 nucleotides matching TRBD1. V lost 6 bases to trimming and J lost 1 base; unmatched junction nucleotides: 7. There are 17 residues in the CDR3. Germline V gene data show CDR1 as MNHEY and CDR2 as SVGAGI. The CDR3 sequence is CASRRSGQGSGANVLTF. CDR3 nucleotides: TGTGCCAGCAGAAGATCGGGACAGGGATCTGGGGCCAACGTCCTGACTTTC.

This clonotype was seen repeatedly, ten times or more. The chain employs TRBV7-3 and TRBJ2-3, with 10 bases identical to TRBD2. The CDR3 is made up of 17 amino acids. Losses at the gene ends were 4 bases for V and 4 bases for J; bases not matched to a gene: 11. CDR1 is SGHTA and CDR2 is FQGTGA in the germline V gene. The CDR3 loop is CASSSGLLAGGADTQYF. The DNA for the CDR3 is TGTGCCAGCAGCTCAGGCCTCTTAGCGGGGGGAGCAGATACGCAGTATTTT.

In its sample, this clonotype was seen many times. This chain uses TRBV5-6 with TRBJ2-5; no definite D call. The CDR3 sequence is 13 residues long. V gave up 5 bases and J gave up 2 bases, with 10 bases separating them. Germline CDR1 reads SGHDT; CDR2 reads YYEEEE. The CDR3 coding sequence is TGTGCCAGCAGTTGGTCGCAGCAAGAGACCCAGTACTTC. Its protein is CASSWSQQETQYF.

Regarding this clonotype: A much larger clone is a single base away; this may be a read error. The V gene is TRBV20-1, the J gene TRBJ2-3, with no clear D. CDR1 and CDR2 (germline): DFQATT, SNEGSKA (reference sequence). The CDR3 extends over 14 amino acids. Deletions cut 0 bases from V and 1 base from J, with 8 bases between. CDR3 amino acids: CSARDSACTDTQYF. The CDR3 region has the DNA TGCAGTGCTAGAGATAGTGCTTGCACAGATACGCAGTATTTT.

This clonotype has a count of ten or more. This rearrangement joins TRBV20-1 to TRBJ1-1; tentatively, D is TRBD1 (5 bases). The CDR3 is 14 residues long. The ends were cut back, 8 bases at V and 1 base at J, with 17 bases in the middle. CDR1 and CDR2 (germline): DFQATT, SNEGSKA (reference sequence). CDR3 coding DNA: TGCAGTATCGATAACAGGCACTCGAACACTGAAGCTTTCTTT. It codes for CSIDNRHSNTEAFF.

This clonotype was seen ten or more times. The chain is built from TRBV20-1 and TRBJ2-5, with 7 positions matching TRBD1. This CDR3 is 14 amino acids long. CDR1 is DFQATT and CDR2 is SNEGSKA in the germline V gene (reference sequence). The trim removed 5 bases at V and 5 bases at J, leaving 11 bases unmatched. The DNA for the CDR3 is TGCAGTGCTCGTAGGGTAGACAGGGAGGAGACCCAGTACTTC. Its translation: CSARRVDREETQYF.

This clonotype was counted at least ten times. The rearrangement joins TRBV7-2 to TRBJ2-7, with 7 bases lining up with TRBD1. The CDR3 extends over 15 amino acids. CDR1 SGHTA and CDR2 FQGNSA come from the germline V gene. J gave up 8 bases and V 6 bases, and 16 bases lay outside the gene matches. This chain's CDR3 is CASSGGPGTEFQQYF. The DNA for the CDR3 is TGTGCCAGCAGTGGAGGTCCGGGGACAGAATTCCAGCAGTACTTC.

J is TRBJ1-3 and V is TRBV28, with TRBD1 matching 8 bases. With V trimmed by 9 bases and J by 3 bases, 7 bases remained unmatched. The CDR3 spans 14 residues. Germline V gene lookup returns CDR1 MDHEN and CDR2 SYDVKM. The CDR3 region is CASAGTGNGNTIYF. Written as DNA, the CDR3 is TGTGCCAGTGCCGGGACAGGAAATGGAAACACCATATATTTT. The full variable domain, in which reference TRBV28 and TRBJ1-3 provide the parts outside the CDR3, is DVKVTQSSRYLVKRTGEKVFLECVQDMDHENMFWYRQDPGLGLRLIYFSYDVKMKEKGDIPEGYSVSREKKERFSLILESASTNQTSMYLCASAGTGNGNTIYFGEGSWLTVV.

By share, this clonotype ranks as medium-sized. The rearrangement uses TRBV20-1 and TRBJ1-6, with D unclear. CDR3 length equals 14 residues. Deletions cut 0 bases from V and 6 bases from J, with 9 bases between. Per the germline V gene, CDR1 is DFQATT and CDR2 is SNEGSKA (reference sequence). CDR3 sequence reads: CSARDRLINSPLHF. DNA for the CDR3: TGCAGTGCTAGAGATCGACTGATTAATTCACCCCTCCACTTT.

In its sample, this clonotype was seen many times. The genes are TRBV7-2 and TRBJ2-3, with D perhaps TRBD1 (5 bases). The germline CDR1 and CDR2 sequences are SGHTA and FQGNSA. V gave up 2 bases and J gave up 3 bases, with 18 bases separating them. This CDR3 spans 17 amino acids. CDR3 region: CASSLRWAQTETDTQYF. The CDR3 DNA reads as TGTGCCAGCAGCTTAAGATGGGCGCAGACAGAGACAGATACGCAGTATTTT.

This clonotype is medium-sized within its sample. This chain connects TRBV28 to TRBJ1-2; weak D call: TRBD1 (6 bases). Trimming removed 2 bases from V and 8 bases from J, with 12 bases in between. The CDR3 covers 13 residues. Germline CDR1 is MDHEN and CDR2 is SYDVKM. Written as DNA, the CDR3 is TGTGCCAGCAGTTTAACGGGGGCGCGCGGCTACACCTTC. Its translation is CASSLTGARGYTF.

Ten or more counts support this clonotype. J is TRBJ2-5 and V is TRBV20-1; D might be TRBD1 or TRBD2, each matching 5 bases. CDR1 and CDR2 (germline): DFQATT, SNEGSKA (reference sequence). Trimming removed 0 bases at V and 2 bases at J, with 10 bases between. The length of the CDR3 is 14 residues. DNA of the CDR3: TGCAGTGCTAGAGATCCGGGACGTCAAGAGACCCAGTACTTC. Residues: CSARDPGRQETQYF.

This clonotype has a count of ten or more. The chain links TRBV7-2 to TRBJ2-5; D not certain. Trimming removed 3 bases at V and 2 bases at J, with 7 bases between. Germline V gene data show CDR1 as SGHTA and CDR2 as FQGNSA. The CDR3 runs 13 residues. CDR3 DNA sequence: TGTGCCAGCAGCTTCGGGCGTCAAGAGACCCAGTACTTC. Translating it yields CASSFGRQETQYF.

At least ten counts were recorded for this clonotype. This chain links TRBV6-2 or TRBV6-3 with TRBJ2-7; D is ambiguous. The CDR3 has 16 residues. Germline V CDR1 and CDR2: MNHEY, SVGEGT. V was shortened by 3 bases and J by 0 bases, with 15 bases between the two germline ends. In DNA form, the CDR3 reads TGTGCCAGCAGTTATACGACCCGTTCTCCCTCCTACGAGCAGTACTTC. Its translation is CASSYTTRSPSYEQYF.

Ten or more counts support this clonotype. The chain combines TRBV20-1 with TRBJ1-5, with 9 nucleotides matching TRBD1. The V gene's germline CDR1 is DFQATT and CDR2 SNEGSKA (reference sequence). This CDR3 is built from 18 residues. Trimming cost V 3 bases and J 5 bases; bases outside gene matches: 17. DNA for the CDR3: TGCAGTGCTAGTGGGACAGGGAGGGGTTGGAGATCTGATCAGCCCCAGCATTTT. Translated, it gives CSASGTGRGWRSDQPQHF.

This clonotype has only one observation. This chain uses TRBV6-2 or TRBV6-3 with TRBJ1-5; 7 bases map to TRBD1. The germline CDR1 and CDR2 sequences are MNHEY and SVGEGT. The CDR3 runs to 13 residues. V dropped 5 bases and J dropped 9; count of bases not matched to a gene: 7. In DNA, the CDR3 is TGTGCCAGCAGTCCAGGGGGTGGTCGGCCCCAGCATTTT. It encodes CASSPGGGRPQHF.

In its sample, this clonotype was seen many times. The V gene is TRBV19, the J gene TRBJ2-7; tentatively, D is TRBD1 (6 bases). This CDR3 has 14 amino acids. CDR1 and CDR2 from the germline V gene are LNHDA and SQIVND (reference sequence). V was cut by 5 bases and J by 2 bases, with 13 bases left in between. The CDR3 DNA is TGTGCCAGTAGTCCCAGGACAGCTACCTACGAGCAGTACTTC. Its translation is CASSPRTATYEQYF.

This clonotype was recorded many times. The CDR3 region has the DNA TGTGCCAGCAGCACCCACAGGGGGCGAGAGACCCAGTACTTC. Its translation is CASSTHRGRETQYF. The gene calls are TRBV7-9 and TRBJ2-5; 9 nucleotides match TRBD1. The CDR3 covers 14 residues. Looked up from germline, CDR1 is SEHNR and CDR2 is FQNEAQ (reference sequence). V lost 5 bases to trimming and J lost 4 bases; unmatched junction nucleotides: 5.

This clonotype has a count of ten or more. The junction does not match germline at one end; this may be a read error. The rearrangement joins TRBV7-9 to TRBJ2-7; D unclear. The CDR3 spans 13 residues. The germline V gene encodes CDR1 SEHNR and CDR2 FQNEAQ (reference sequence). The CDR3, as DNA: TGTGCCAGCAGCCCACCTACGGAACGCTTAGGCGTCTTC. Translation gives CASSPPTERLGVF.

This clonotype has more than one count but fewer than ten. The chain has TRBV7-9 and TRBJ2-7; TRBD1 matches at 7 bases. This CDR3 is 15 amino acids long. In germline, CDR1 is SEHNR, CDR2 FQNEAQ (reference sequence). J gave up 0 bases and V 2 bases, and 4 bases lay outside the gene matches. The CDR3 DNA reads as TGTGCCAGCAGCTTAAGGGCAGGGGGCTCCTACGAGCAGTACTTC. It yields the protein CASSLRAGGSYEQYF. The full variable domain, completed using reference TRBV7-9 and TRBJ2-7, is DTGVSQNPRHKITKRGQNVTFRCDPISEHNRLYWYRQTLGQGPEFLTYFQNEAQLEKSRLLSDRFSAERPKGSFSTLEIQRTEQGDSAMYLCASSLRAGGSYEQYFGPGTRLTVT.

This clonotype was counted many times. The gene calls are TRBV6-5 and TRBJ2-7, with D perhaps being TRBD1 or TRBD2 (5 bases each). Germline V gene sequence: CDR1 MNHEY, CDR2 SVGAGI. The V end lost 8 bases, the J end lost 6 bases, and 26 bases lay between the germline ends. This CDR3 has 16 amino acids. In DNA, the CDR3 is TGTGCCAGCCGAACTCGCTTCTCCGGGACCACCGTCGAGCAGTACTTC. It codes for CASRTRFSGTTVEQYF.

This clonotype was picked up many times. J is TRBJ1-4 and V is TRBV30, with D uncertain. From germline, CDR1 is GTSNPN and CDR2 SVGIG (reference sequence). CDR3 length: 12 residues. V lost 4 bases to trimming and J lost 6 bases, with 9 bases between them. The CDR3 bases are TGTGCCTGGACGAGGGTCGATGAAAAACTGTTTTTT. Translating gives CAWTRVDEKLFF.

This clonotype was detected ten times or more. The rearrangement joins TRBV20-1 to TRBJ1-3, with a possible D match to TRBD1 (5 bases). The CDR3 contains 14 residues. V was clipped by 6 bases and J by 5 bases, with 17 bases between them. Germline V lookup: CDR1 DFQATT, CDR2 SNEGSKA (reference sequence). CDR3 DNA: TGCAGTGCGGGCCGGGACGGAGTGCGAAACACCATATATTTT. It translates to CSAGRDGVRNTIYF.

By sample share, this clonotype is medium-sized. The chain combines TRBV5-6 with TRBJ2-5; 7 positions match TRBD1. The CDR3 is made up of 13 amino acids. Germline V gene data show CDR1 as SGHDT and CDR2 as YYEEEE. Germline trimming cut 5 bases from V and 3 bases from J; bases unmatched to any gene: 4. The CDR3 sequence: CASRRQGEETQYF. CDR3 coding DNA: TGTGCCAGCAGGCGACAGGGAGAAGAGACCCAGTACTTC.

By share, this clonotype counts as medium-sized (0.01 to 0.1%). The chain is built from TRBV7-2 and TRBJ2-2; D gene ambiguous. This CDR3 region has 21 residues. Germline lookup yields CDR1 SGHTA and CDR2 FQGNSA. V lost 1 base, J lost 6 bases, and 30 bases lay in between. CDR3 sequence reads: CASSLGPSAIVSAKRAGELFF. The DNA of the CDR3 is TGTGCCAGCAGCTTAGGCCCCTCAGCGATCGTGAGCGCGAAGCGCGCCGGGGAGCTGTTTTTT.

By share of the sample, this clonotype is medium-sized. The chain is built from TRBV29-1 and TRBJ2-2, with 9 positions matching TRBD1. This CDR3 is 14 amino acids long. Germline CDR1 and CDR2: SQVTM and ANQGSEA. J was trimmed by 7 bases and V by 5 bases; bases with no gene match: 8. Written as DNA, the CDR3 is TGCAGCGTTCTACACAGGGGGCGCGGCGGGGAGCTGTTTTTT. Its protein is CSVLHRGRGGELFF.

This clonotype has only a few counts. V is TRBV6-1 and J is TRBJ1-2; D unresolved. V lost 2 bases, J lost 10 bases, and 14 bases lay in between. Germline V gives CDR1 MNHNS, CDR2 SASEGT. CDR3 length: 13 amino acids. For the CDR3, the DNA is TGTGCCAGCAGTGAACAGACGCGGGAAGACTACACCTTC. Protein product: CASSEQTREDYTF.